Listed below are T cell receptor beta chains from one sample, sequenced in a study of cytomegalovirus exposure and HLA in healthy donors. Some clones are missing from TCRdb's copy, which holds only in-frame ones; the method was immunoSEQ multiplex PCR. The sample shows 99,000 or so clones, about 80% of them seen only once. Material: PBMCs. The receptors stem from a man aged 35 to 55 in good health and CMV-seropositive. Both conserved end residues are part of each CDR3. Size tells how often a clone was seen (once, few, many) or the class of an expanded clone, and some rows leave it out.

clone_size,v_call,j_call,cdr3_aa
-,TRBV5-5,TRBJ1-2,CASRSPRNYGYTF
-,TRBV7-2,TRBJ2-2,CASSLVAGGPGELFF
-,TRBV4-3,TRBJ2-2,CASSQVIVGGQTGELFF
-,TRBV11-2,TRBJ2-7,CASSALPGVEQYF
-,TRBV9,TRBJ1-1,CASSERTDVNTEAFF
-,TRBV6-5,TRBJ2-5,CATRTSGSRGETQYF
-,TRBV19,TRBJ2-3,CASSSPGLIGTDTQYF
-,TRBV28,TRBJ2-7,CASTSGSSYEQYF
-,TRBV5-5,TRBJ2-5,CASSLGSRREETQYF
-,TRBV27,TRBJ2-7,CASSSLAGIYEQYF
few,TRBV19,-,CASSIPGQGPSEQYF
-,TRBV2,TRBJ2-5,CASSGSYGQETQYF
-,TRBV30,TRBJ2-2,CAWSVQVAGELFF
few,TRBV7-6,TRBJ2-7,CASSLETGGSYEQYF
-,TRBV11-2,TRBJ2-7,CASSLDYWSSYEQYF
-,TRBV7-9,TRBJ2-3,CASSPRWGTDTQYF
-,TRBV9,TRBJ2-2,CASSVGGQGLTGELFF
-,TRBV30,TRBJ2-5,CAWSVRRSSGIRIETQYF
-,TRBV18,TRBJ2-1,CASSIPGHSYNEQFF
-,TRBV19,TRBJ2-1,CASSSRTGDYNEQFF
few,TRBV7-2,TRBJ2-1,CASSLGKGSGTYNEQFF
-,TRBV15,TRBJ1-6,CATSKGVNSPLHF
-,TRBV19,TRBJ2-7,CASSIVAGGYEQYF
-,TRBV18,TRBJ2-7,CASSPGQGGYYEQYF
few,TRBV2,TRBJ2-1,CASSPDWLGNEQFF
-,TRBV7-6,TRBJ2-6,CASSLVVGGSGANVLTF
-,TRBV29-1,TRBJ1-1,CSAADGVSSAEAFF
-,TRBV5-4,TRBJ2-5,CASSLRLAGDRETQYF
few,TRBV30,TRBJ2-5,CAWGAEETQYF
-,TRBV11-3,TRBJ2-1,CASSLEASGPQDEQFF
-,TRBV7-2,TRBJ2-7,CASSSRGSGALEEQYF
-,TRBV10-3,TRBJ2-2,CAISAAGAPAGELFF
-,TRBV18,TRBJ1-4,CASSLQGVGSATNEKLFF
-,TRBV19,TRBJ2-5,CASSLSGTSAQETQYF
few,TRBV4-3,TRBJ2-5,CASSHSGQGAKETQYF
-,TRBV6-1,TRBJ1-1,CASRPTTGGVTEAFF
-,TRBV5-6,TRBJ1-5,CASSFLGTNSNQPQHF
-,TRBV7-2,TRBJ2-1,CASSERGLAGGEQFF
few,TRBV28,TRBJ2-1,CASIHASGGARNEQFF
-,TRBV7-9,TRBJ2-7,CASSSGLAGIYEQYF
once,TRBV7-2,TRBJ1-5,CASSLGTGGNQPQHF
-,TRBV10-3,TRBJ1-5,CATADSHNQPQHF